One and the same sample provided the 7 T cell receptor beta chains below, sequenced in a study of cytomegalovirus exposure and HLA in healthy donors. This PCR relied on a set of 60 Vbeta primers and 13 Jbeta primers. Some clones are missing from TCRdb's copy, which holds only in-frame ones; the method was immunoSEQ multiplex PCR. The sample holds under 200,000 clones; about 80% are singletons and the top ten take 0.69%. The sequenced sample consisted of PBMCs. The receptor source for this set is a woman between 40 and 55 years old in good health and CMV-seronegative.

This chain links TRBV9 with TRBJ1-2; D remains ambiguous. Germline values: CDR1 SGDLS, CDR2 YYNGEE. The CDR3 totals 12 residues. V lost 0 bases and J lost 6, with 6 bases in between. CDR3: CASSVAVNGYTF. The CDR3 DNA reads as TGTGCCAGCAGCGTAGCCGTAAATGGCTACACCTTC.

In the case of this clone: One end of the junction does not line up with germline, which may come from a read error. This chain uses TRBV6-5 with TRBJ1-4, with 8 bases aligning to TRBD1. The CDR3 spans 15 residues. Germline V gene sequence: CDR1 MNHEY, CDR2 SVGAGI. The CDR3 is CVSSGRDRHNEKLFF. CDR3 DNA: TGTGTCAGCAGTGGTCGGGACAGGCATAATGAAAAACTGTTTTTT.

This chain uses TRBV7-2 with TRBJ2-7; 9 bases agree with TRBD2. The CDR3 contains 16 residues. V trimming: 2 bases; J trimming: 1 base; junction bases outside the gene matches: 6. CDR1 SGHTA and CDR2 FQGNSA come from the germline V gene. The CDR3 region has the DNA TGTGCCAGCAGCTTACGCCGACTAGCGGAGTCCTACGAGCAGTACTTC. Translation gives CASSLRRLAESYEQYF. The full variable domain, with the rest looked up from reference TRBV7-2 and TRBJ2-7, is GAGVSQSPSNKVTEKGKDVELRCDPISGHTALYWYRQSLGQGLEFLIYFQGNSAPDKSGLPSDRFSAERTGGSVSTLTIQRTQQEDSAVYLCASSLRRLAESYEQYFGPGTRLTVT.

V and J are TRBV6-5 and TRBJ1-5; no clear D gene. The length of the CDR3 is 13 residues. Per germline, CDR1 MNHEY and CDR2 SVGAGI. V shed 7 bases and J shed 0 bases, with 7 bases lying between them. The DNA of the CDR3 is TGTGCCAGCACCCTTATTAGCAATCAGCCCCAGCATTTT. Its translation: CASTLISNQPQHF.

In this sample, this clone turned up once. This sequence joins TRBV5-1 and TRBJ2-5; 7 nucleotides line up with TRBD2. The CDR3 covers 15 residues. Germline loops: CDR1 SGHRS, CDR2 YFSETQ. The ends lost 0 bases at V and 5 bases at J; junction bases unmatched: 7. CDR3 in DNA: TGCGCCAGCAGCTTGGCGGCTAGCGGCCGCGAGACCCAGTACTTC. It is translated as CASSLAASGRETQYF.

CDR3 sequence reads: CASSVDRVWGYTF. The CDR3 DNA is TGTGCCAGCAGCGTAGACCGGGTCTGGGGCTACACCTTC. This chain links TRBV9 with TRBJ1-2; no reliable D call. Deletions cut 0 bases from V and 8 bases from J, with 11 bases between. Germline lookup yields CDR1 SGDLS and CDR2 YYNGEE. The CDR3 runs 13 residues.

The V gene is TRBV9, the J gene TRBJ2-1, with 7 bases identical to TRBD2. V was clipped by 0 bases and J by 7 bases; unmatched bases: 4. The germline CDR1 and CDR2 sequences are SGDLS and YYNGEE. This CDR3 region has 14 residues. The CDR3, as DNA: TGTGCCAGCAGCGTAGGGGGGACTAAGAATGAGCAGTTCTTC. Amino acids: CASSVGGTKNEQFF.